The 20 T cell receptor beta chains below come from one sample, sequenced in a study of T cell changes during pregnancy in multiple sclerosis (dated by TCRdb to the late 2010s). Receptor libraries were prepared by the immunoSEQ multiplex PCR assay. TCRdb provides this immuneACCESS table in a form limited to in-frame rearrangements. Some clones are lacking; in checked studies, under half of them reflect an unresolved V gene, and why the rest are absent is not known. Counted in this sample were some 80,000 clones; 89% of them appeared once. The ten largest clones take up over 0.8% of the sample. Material: peripheral blood, obtained in the first trimester of pregnancy. The source is a female donor in good health, enrolled as a control in a pregnancy study.

The gene calls are TRBV6-5 and TRBJ2-7; a weak D match, TRBD1 (5 bases). The V gene's germline CDR1 is MNHEY and CDR2 SVGAGI. The CDR3 extends over 13 amino acids. V was pared by 7 bases and J by 4 bases, with 14 bases between. Written as DNA, the CDR3 is TGTGCCAGCAAATCAGGGTCGAGGTACGAGCAGTACTTC. It translates to CASKSGSRYEQYF.

The chain is built from TRBV7-9 and TRBJ2-3, with 10 nucleotides matching TRBD1. The CDR3 totals 17 residues. Germline V lookup: CDR1 SEHNR, CDR2 FQNEAQ (reference sequence). The J segment lost 3 bases and the V segment lost 5 bases, leaving 11 bases of the junction unmatched. DNA of the CDR3: TGTGCCAGCAGCATACGGAAGACAGGGGGCGGAACAGATACGCAGTATTTT. Its protein product is CASSIRKTGGGTDTQYF. Variable domain in full (rest from reference TRBV7-9 and TRBJ2-3): DTGVSQNPRHKITKRGQNVTFRCDPISEHNRLYWYRQTLGQGPEFLTYFQNEAQLEKSRLLSDRFSAERPKGSFSTLEIQRTEQGDSAMYLCASSIRKTGGGTDTQYFGPGTRLTVL.

The CDR3 sequence is CASRYPGQGTSSYGYTF. In DNA, the CDR3 is TGTGCCAGTCGCTACCCGGGACAGGGCACCTCAAGCTATGGCTACACCTTC. J is TRBJ1-2 and V is TRBV19; 9 bases are a match to TRBD1. The germline gives CDR1 LNHDA, CDR2 SQIVND (reference sequence). The CDR3 loop spans 17 amino acids. The trim removed 8 bases at V and 4 bases at J, leaving 17 bases unmatched.

The chain is built from TRBV18 and TRBJ1-2; 7 nucleotides agree with TRBD1. After removal of 3 bases from V and 4 bases from J, the junction contained 14 bases not matched to a gene. The V gene's germline CDR1 is KGHSH and CDR2 LQKENI. The CDR3 totals 17 residues. DNA of the CDR3: TGTGCCAGCTCACCCCTCTTATCACACCGGGACAGCTATGGCTACACCTTC. Its protein product is CASSPLLSHRDSYGYTF.

The rearrangement uses TRBV5-6 and TRBJ1-5; D possibly corresponds to TRBD1 (6 bases). This CDR3 has 17 residues. Trimming cost V 1 base and J 6 bases, with 20 bases left between them. CDR1 SGHDT and CDR2 YYEEEE come from the germline V gene. DNA of the CDR3: TGTGCCAGCAGCTTGAAGAAAGGGCTCAGGGGATCTCAGCCCCAGCATTTT. Protein product: CASSLKKGLRGSQPQHF.

The rearrangement links TRBV6-5 to TRBJ2-7; 8 bases map to TRBD2. Germline loops: CDR1 MNHEY, CDR2 SVGAGI. The V segment lost 6 bases and the J segment 4 bases; nucleotides outside the gene matches: 8. The CDR3 is made up of 14 amino acids. CDR3 sequence reads: CASRGAGGRYEQYF. The CDR3 DNA is TGTGCCAGCAGAGGTGCGGGGGGCCGATACGAGCAGTACTTC.

This rearrangement joins TRBV5-8 to TRBJ2-2; TRBD1 might be the D (5 bases). CDR3 length: 15 residues. CDR1 SGHTS and CDR2 YDEGEE come from the germline V gene. Trimming took off 4 bases at V and 5 bases at J, with 15 bases between the two ends. DNA for the CDR3: TGTGCCAGCAGCGAGCTGCCACAGGCGACCGGGGAGCTGTTTTTT. It translates to CASSELPQATGELFF.

The chain carries TRBV6-1 and TRBJ1-2; D might be TRBD1 (5 bases). The V end was cut by 4 bases, the J end by 4 bases, with 10 bases between. This CDR3 has 13 amino acids. Germline V gene lookup returns CDR1 MNHNS and CDR2 SASEGT. The CDR3: CASSVQGFYGYTF. The CDR3 DNA is TGTGCCAGCAGTGTCCAGGGCTTCTATGGCTACACCTTC.

The chain links TRBV7-2 to TRBJ1-1; D is unclear. Germline values: CDR1 SGHTA, CDR2 FQGNSA. The CDR3 extends over 14 amino acids. Trimming took off 5 bases at V and 8 bases at J, with 18 bases between the two ends. The CDR3 loop is CASSRGPPSGEAFF. The CDR3 coding sequence is TGTGCCAGCAGCCGCGGCCCGCCCAGCGGGGAAGCTTTCTTT.

CDR3 in amino acids: CASSVGGGLASYEQYF. In nucleotides, the CDR3 is TGTGCCAGCAGTGTAGGGGGTGGACTAGCTTCCTACGAGCAGTACTTC. This rearrangement joins TRBV2 to TRBJ2-7; 8 bases match TRBD2. Germline CDR1 and CDR2: SNHLY and FYNNEI. The length of the CDR3 is 16 residues. The V segment lost 4 bases and the J segment 1 base; nucleotides outside the gene matches: 9. The full variable domain, completed using reference TRBV2 and TRBJ2-7, is EPEVTQTPSHQVTQMGQEVILRCVPISNHLYFYWYRQILGQKVEFLVSFYNNEISEKSEIFDDQFSVERPDGSNFTLKIRSTKLEDSAMYFCASSVGGGLASYEQYFGPGTRLTVT.

CDR3 sequence: CASSSGTGEGYEQYF. The CDR3 DNA reads TGCGCCAGCAGCTCCGGGACAGGGGAGGGCTACGAGCAGTACTTC. The chain couples TRBV5-1 to TRBJ2-7; 10 bases map to TRBD1. Germline CDR1 and CDR2: SGHRS and YFSETQ. With 3 bases clipped from V and 3 bases from J, the junction kept 6 bases outside the gene matches. The CDR3 is 15 amino acids.

The CDR3, as DNA: TGTGCCAGCAGCTCAACCCTCTATAGCAATCAGCCCCAGCATTTT. Translated, it gives CASSSTLYSNQPQHF. The chain combines TRBV6-1 with TRBJ1-5; D gene uncertain. V gave up 6 bases and J gave up 0 bases, with 12 bases separating them. The CDR3 runs 15 residues. Germline lookup yields CDR1 MNHNS and CDR2 SASEGT.

The V and J genes are TRBV18 and TRBJ2-7, with D possibly TRBD1 on 6 matching bases. Germline lookup yields CDR1 KGHSH and CDR2 LQKENI. Trimming took 3 bases from V and 3 from J, leaving 9 bases between them. This CDR3 is 13 amino acids long. For the CDR3, the DNA is TGTGCCAGCTCACCGGGACAAATCTACGAGCAGTACTTC. It is translated as CASSPGQIYEQYF.

The CDR3 region is CASSARTGNTEAFF. CDR3 coding DNA: TGTGCCAGCAGCGCTAGGACAGGCAACACTGAAGCTTTCTTT. This sequence joins TRBV5-4 and TRBJ1-1; TRBD1 agrees at 7 bases. The CDR3 spans 14 residues. V was pared by 4 bases and J by 2 bases, with 5 bases of the junction left unmatched. From germline, CDR1 is SGHNT and CDR2 YYREEE (reference sequence).

DNA for the CDR3: TGTGCCAGCAGCTTACGGCGGGAAAGCTATGGCTACACCTTC. Protein sequence: CASSLRRESYGYTF. The V gene is TRBV7-9, the J gene TRBJ1-2; D unclear. CDR1 is SEHNR, CDR2 FQNEAQ, per germline (reference sequence). The CDR3 consists of 14 residues. Trimming stripped 2 bases from V and 4 bases from J, with 11 bases between.

A few counts support this clone. This chain connects TRBV7-2 to TRBJ1-2; 8 nucleotides align to TRBD1. CDR3 length: 14 residues. The germline gives CDR1 SGHTA, CDR2 FQGNSA. J was trimmed by 2 bases and V by 5 bases; bases with no gene match: 4. Here the CDR3 DNA reads TGTGCCAGCAGCCTTCGACAGGGGAACTATGGCTACACCTTC. Residues: CASSLRQGNYGYTF.

The rearrangement links TRBV29-1 to TRBJ2-2; D may be TRBD2 (7 bases). The CDR3 has 14 amino acids. Germline-derived CDR1 and CDR2 are SQVTM and ANQGSEA. Trimming shortened V by 7 bases and J by 4 bases, and 16 bases separated the two germline ends. The CDR3 reads CSALAGALTGELFF. In DNA, the CDR3 is TGCAGCGCGCTGGCGGGGGCGCTCACCGGGGAGCTGTTTTTT.

The gene calls are TRBV6-5 and TRBJ1-3; no clear D. The CDR3 has 15 residues. CDR1 is MNHEY and CDR2 is SVGAGI in the germline V gene. Trimming left V 2 bases short and J 1 base short, with 9 bases between. The CDR3 coding sequence is TGTGCCAGCAGTTACGTGCCGGGGTCTGGAAACACCATATATTTT. It encodes CASSYVPGSGNTIYF.

The V call is TRBV6-1, the J call TRBJ2-7; D remains unclear. Looked up from germline, CDR1 is MNHNS and CDR2 is SASEGT. The CDR3 totals 15 residues. V gave up 0 bases and J gave up 2 bases, with 11 bases separating them. In DNA form, the CDR3 reads TGTGCCAGCAGTGAAGCTGCAGGCGAAACCTACGAGCAGTACTTC. This sequence encodes CASSEAAGETYEQYF.

This clone was observed a handful of times. J is TRBJ2-1 and V is TRBV19, with D maybe TRBD2 (6 bases). Germline loops: CDR1 LNHDA, CDR2 SQIVND (reference sequence). This CDR3 spans 14 amino acids. Trimming shortened V by 5 bases and J by 3 bases, and 11 bases separated the two germline ends. CDR3 sequence (DNA): TGTGCCAGTAGTTTGGGACTGAACTACAATGAGCAGTTCTTC. It specifies CASSLGLNYNEQFF.